The clone carrying this TCR beta chain was counted a single time. Antigen: not known. The germline gives CDR1 SGHRS, CDR2 YFSETQ. V shed 3 bases, J shed 3 bases, and the junction held 4 bases outside the gene matches. The CDR3 has 14 residues. The table came from immunoSEQ multiplex PCR; TCRdb's copy has only in-frame clones and leaves some out. Of some 97,000 clones listed, more than 75% were seen once; the top ten hold about 0.9%. The sample is drawn from a study of graft-versus-host responses after intestinal transplantation. Findings and caveats of the study: Peak levels of circulating GvH clones tracked with early post-transplant HvG declines. GvH clones were found in recipient marrow; some appeared first in ileum or blood.

This chain links TRBV5-1 with TRBJ2-3, with TRBD1 identical over 7 bases. The source was unstimulated CD4+ T cells sorted from spleen or lymph node cells, collected before transplant. The sequence derives from a human donor who was the organ donor for an intestinal transplant. This chain's CDR3 is CASSSGTATDTQYF. CDR3 in DNA: TGCGCCAGCAGCTCCGGGACAGCTACAGATACGCAGTATTTT.